Sequencing of this T cell receptor beta chain was carried out in a study of long-term antiretroviral therapy in people with HIV (dated 2022 in TCRdb). General notes on the study: The earliest samples were collected about a decade before the 2015 WHO recommendation for immediate ART, when ART was typically delayed until CD4 counts fell. A retrospective serial study tested whether ART initiation and durable HIV suppression were associated with changes in peripheral blood TRB repertoire composition and diversity. The cohort contributed fewer than 200 cryopreserved PBMC samples from under 35 adults with confirmed HIV infection, collected serially over a mean of approximately 6 years (range 1-12). Of the 25 to 30 participants with HIV, ten to eleven were female. No cross-contamination during QIAcube processing turned up in test extractions that ran a monoclonal T-cell line alongside 25 to 35 polyclonal samples. The full study reports these points: Starting ART was linked to a significant rise in TRB diversity, yet even with long-term ART the diversity remained significantly lower than in transplant donor controls. Samples dated from the mid-2000s to the late 2010s, and the ART regimens used may be less effective than current ones. CDR3 length ranges in HIV repertoires were narrower than in controls, and network structure suggested an antigen-experienced repertoire with only a slight naive shift after ART. Owing to limited PBMC availability, only the TCR beta chain was sequenced, without alpha chain pairing. Because pre-ART samples had limited cell numbers, profiling was done on unsorted PBMC rather than on sorted CD4+ and CD8+ T cells. Inferences about post-ART repertoire changes are limited because no data were available on ART adherence, viral resistance or therapy changes. At every time point, the repertoire was dominated by expanded TRB clones first identified before ART initiation, although this dominance fluctuated and, in many PLHIV, declined after ART.

As concerns this clone: It has no known antigen specificity. The input lacks base qualities; no much larger clone sits a single base away.

Sequencing of the TRB variable region was done with the immunoSEQ hsTCRB v3.0 assay at survey level resolution. A depth of roughly 35,000-55,000 T-cell genomes per sample was targeted for TRB sequencing. TRB libraries were pooled and sequenced on an Illumina MiSeq using a v3 150-cycle kit. As for the authors' bioinformatics: Repertoire analysis was performed in R inside a reproducible Nextflow workflow that covered QC, data transformation and analysis. LymphoSeq2, an R package for exploring AIRR-Seq data, was used to implement the custom analyses. Several samples that yielded fewer than 5000 total TRB sequences were excluded, so that approximately 170 HIV repertoires were analyzed. Among the approximately 190 retained HIV repertoires, about 57 were collected before ART initiation and under 150 after ART initiation. Repertoires were downsampled to 5000 TRB nucleotide sequences, with summary statistics averaged over 100 downsampling iterations. Only TRB sequences with CDR3 regions of at least seven amino acids were retained for analysis. Two measures captured diversity: a Shannon entropy-derived clonality score and the Gini coefficient. Repertoire networks linked the top 5000 CDR3 amino acid sequences whenever two sequences differed by an edit distance of one. GLIPH2 predicted antigen specificity groups and MHC restriction for TRB CDR3 amino acid sequences. To flag known CMV, EBV, HIV or tissue antigen associations, CDR3 amino acid sequences were matched against VDJdb and McPAS-TCR. Pre-ART, post-ART and control groups were compared with Wilcoxon signed-rank tests and Holm-Bonferroni correction. TCRdb retrieved this table from immuneACCESS and kept in-frame rearrangements only. Not all clones are present; in checked studies, unresolved V genes account for under half, and no reason is known for the remainder. V and J calls and clone size are as listed in that table; D and trimming were resolved from the DNA. The sample includes about 10,000 clones, with roughly 77% observed a single time. Approximately 17% of the sample comes from the top ten.

Inclusion was restricted to participants for whom at least one PBMC sample before ART initiation and at least two post-ART samples were available. All participants with HIV were treated in the United States of America. Before DNA extraction, cryopreserved samples of about 0.95-10 million PBMC were thawed and washed. At the time of the earliest PBMC sample, participants with HIV were aged between about 20 and 55 years. Each participant contributed PBMC samples from 1-4 timepoints before ART initiation and 2-8 timepoints after ART initiation, with a median of 7 samples. For every participant, serial HIV viral load, CD4+ T-cell count, ART history and demographic data were obtained. Genomic DNA was extracted from unsorted PBMC with a Qiagen kit on a QIAcube, processed in batches of 12 samples. From its cysteine to its phenylalanine, the CDR3 spans 15 amino acids. The DNA shown is the 45-base CDR3, in frame from base 1. As encoded in the germline V gene (reference sequence), CDR1 is MNHNY while CDR2 is SVGAGI. Between the V and J ends, shortened by 5 bases and 3 bases respectively, the junction contains 16 bases.

Material: unsorted PBMCs, obtained 0.7 years after starting antiretroviral therapy. The chain is encoded by TRBV6-6 joined to TRBJ1-2; TRBD1 might be the D gene, on 5 matching bases. This clonotype originated in a man between 35 and 55 years old with HIV. The CDR3 is CASSPRAYNHYGYTF. The bases read TGTGCCAGCAGTCCCAGGGCTTATAACCACTATGGCTACACCTTC.